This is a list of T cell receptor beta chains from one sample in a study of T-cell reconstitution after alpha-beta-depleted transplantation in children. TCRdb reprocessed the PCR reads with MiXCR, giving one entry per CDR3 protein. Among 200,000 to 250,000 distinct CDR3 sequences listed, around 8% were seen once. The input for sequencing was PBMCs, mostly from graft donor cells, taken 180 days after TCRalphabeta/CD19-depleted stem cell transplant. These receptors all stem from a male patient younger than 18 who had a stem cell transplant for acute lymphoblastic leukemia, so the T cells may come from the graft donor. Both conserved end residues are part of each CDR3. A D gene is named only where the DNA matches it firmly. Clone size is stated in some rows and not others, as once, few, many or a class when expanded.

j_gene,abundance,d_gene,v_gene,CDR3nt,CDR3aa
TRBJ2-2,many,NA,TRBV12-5,TGTGCTAGTGCAAGTTTTAACACCGGGGAGCTGTTTTTT,CASASFNTGELFF
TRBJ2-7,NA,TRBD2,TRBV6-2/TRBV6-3,TGTGCCAGCATCGCAGCGGGGTACGAGCAGTACTTC,CASIAAGYEQYF
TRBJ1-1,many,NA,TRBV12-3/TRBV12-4,TGTGCCAGCAGTCCTAGGAGGAACACTGAAGCTTTCTTT,CASSPRRNTEAFF
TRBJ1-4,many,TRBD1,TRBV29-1,TGCAGCGTTGGTCCGACAGGGGGCCCAAATGAAAAACTGTTTTTT,CSVGPTGGPNEKLFF
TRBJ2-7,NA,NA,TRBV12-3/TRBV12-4,TGTGCCAGCAGTTCCGGCCCAGCGGGCTACGAGCAGTACTTC,CASSSGPAGYEQYF
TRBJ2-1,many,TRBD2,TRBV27,TGTGCCAGCAGTGGGGGACTAGCGCCCAGGGGCGAGCAGTTCTTC,CASSGGLAPRGEQFF
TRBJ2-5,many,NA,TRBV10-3,TGTGCCATCAGTGAACGGGAAGAGACCCAGTACTTC,CAISEREETQYF
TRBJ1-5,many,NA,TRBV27,TGTGCCAGCAGTTCATCCGGACGGCTCAATCAGCCCCAGCATTTT,CASSSSGRLNQPQHF
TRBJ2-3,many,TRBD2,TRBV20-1,TGCAGTGCTAGACCCCTGACTAGCGGGGGGAACACAGATACGCAGTATTTT,CSARPLTSGGNTDTQYF
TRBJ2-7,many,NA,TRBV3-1,TGTGCCAGCAGCCATAAAGCGGGCCTCCCCTACGAGCAGTACTTC,CASSHKAGLPYEQYF
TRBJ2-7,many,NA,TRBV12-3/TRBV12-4,TGTGCCAGCAGCTTAGCCCCCTACGAGCAGTACTTC,CASSLAPYEQYF
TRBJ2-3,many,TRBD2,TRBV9,TGTGCCAGCAGCGATGGAGCCGGGGGGGGAACAGATACGCAGTATTTT,CASSDGAGGGTDTQYF
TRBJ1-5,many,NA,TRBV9,TGTGCCAGCAGCCCGCACGGACTCAATCAGCCCCAGCATTTT,CASSPHGLNQPQHF
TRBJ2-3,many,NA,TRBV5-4,TGTGCCAGCAGCTGGAGTAGCACAGATACGCAGTATTTT,CASSWSSTDTQYF
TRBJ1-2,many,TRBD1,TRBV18,TGTGCCAGCTCACCCTCAGGACAGGGGGAAAACTATGGCTACACCTTC,CASSPSGQGENYGYTF
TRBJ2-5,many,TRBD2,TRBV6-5,TGTGCCAGCAGTAGATGGACTAGCACGGAAGAGACCCAGTACTTC,CASSRWTSTEETQYF
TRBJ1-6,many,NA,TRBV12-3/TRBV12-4,TGTGCCAGCAGTTTAGCAGGGGGAAAACTGTCACCCCTCCACTTT,CASSLAGGKLSPLHF
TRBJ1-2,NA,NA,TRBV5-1,TGCGCCAGCAGACCCCCGGGGGTTGATGGCTACACCTTC,CASRPPGVDGYTF